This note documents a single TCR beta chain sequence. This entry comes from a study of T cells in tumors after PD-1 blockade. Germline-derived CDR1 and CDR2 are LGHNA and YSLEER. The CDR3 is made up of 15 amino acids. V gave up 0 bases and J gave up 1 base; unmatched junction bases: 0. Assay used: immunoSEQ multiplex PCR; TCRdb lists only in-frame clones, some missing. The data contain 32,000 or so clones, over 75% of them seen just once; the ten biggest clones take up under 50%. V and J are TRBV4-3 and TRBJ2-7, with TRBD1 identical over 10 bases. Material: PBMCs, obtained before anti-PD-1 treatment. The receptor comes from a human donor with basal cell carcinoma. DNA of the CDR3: TGCGCCAGCAGCCAAGAGGGACAGGGGTCCTACGAGCAGTACTTC. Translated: CASSQEGQGSYEQYF.